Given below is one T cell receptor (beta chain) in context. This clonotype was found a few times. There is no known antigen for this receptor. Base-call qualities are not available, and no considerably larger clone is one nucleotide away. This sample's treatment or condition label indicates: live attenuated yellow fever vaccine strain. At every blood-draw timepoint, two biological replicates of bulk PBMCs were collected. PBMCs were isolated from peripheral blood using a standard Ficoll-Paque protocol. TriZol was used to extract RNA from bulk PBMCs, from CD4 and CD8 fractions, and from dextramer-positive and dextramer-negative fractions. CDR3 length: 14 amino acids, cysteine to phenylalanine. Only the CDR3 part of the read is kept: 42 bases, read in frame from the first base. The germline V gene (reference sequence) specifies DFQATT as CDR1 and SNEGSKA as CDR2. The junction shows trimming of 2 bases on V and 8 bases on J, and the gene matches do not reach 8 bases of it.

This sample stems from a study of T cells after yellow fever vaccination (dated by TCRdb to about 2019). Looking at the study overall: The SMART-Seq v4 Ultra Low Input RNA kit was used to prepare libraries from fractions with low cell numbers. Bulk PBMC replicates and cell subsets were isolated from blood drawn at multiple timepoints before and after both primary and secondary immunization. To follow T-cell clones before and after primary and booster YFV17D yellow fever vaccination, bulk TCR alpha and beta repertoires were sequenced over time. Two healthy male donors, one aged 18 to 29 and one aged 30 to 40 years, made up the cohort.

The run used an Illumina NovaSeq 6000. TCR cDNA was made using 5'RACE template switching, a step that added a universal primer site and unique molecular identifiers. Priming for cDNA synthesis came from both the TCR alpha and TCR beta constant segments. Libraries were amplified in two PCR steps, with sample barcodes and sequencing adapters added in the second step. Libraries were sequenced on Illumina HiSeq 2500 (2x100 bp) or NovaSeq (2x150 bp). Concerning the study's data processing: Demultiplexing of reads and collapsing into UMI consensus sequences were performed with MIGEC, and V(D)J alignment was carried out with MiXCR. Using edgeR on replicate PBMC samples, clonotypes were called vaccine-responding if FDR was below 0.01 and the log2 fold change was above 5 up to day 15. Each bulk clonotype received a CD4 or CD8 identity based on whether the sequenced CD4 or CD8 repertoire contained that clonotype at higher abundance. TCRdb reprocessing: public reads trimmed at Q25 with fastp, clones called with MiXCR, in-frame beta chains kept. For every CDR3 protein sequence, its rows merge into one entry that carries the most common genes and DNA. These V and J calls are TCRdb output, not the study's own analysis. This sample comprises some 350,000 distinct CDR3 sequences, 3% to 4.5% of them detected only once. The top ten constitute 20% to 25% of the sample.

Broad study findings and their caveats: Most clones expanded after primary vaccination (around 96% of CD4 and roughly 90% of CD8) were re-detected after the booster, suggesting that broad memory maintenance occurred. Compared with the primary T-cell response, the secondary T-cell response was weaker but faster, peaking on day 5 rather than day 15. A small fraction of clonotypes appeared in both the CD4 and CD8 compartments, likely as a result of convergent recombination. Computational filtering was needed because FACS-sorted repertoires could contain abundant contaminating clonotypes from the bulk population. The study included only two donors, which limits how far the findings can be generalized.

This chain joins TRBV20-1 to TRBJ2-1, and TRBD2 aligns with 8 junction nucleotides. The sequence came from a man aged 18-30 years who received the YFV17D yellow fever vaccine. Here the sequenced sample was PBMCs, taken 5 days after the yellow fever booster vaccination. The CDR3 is CSARWGSGGYEQFF. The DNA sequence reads TGCAGTGCTAGATGGGGGAGCGGGGGTTATGAGCAGTTCTTC.